Included here is one T cell receptor (beta chain) sequence, with context. The CDR3 runs to 13 residues. Germline CDR1 reads KGHDR; CDR2 reads SFDVKD. V lost 7 bases to trimming and J lost 4 bases, with 11 bases between them. The authors' processing: Using reference gene primer amplification, nucleated cell counts were estimated. Repertoires were generated with immunoSEQ multiplex PCR, while TCRdb's copy carries only in-frame clones and drops some. V and J calls and clone size are as listed in that table; D and trimming were resolved from the DNA. In the table there are about 240,000 clones, around 87% of which are singletons. Assignments of participants to cohorts depended upon their own reported clinical history. The sample comes from a study of blood T cell repertoires in COVID-19. Study summary: Sources were T cells, B-cell-depleted T cells, or PBMCs; the material itself was cDNA or gDNA.

The rearrangement uses TRBV24-1 and TRBJ2-3; perhaps TRBD2 as D (6 bases). Input material: PBMCs or T cells enriched from blood (not recorded which). This clonotype was sampled from a middle-aged woman with acute COVID-19. As DNA, the CDR3 is TGTGCCACCAGAGGGACTTCTTCAGATACGCAGTATTTT. This gives the protein CATRGTSSDTQYF.